The 20 T cell receptor beta chains below come from one sample, sequenced in a study of shared clonotypes between healthy human individuals. This table comes from immunoSEQ multiplex PCR, and its TCRdb copy is limited to in-frame clones, with some not included. Altogether around 600,000 clones are present, about 97% being singletons, with the ten largest covering 0.057%. The sequencing input was naive CD4+ T cells sorted from blood. Specified subset: CD45RA+ positively selected. These receptors were taken from a woman in her 30s in good health.

The rearrangement links TRBV27 to TRBJ2-7; 8 bases are shared with TRBD2. There are 13 residues in the CDR3. Trimming cost V 3 bases and J 3 bases; bases outside gene matches: 1. Germline V lookup: CDR1 MNHEY, CDR2 SMNVEV (reference sequence). The CDR3 here is CASSFGRDYEQYF. The CDR3 bases are TGTGCCAGCAGTTTCGGGAGGGACTACGAGCAGTACTTC.

The V call is TRBV11-2, the J call TRBJ2-3, with 11 positions matching TRBD2. Unmatched junction bases numbered 7, after V lost 5 bases and J lost 6 bases. Germline CDR1 reads SGHAT; CDR2 reads FQNNGV. This CDR3 has 15 residues. The CDR3 coding sequence is TGTGCCAGCAGCCCAATAGCGGGAGGGGGGGATACGCAGTATTTT. Its protein is CASSPIAGGGDTQYF.

This clone was picked up one time. This sample also contains other DNA sequences that code for the same CDR3. This sequence joins TRBV28 and TRBJ1-4; D unclear. Looked up from germline, CDR1 is MDHEN and CDR2 is SYDVKM. The CDR3 is 11 residues long. Trimming pared 6 bases from V and 7 bases from J, leaving 6 bases between. The CDR3 region is CASRGSEKLFF. In DNA, the CDR3 is TGTGCCAGCAGGGGATCTGAAAAACTGTTTTTT.

This rearrangement joins TRBV7-6 to TRBJ2-7; 7 nucleotides line up with TRBD2. With V trimmed by 1 base and J by 0 bases, 6 bases remained unmatched. The CDR3 spans 16 residues. The germline gives CDR1 SGHVS, CDR2 FNYEAQ. CDR3 sequence reads: CASSLGLAATSYEQYF. For the CDR3, the DNA is TGTGCCAGCAGCTTAGGCCTAGCGGCTACCTCCTACGAGCAGTACTTC. Full variable domain (rest looked up from reference TRBV7-6 and TRBJ2-7): GAGVSQSPRYKVTKRGQDVALRCDPISGHVSLYWYRQALGQGPEFLTYFNYEAQQDKSGLPNDRFSAERPEGSISTLTIQRTEQRDSAMYRCASSLGLAATSYEQYFGPGTRLTVT.

For the CDR3, the DNA is TGTGCCAGCAGCCCCATAAGTAGCGAGCAGTACTTC. Its protein product is CASSPISSEQYF. V usage is TRBV6-1 and J usage is TRBJ2-7; no clear D gene. V was cut by 6 bases and J by 6 bases, with 12 bases left in between. Per germline, CDR1 MNHNS and CDR2 SASEGT. The CDR3 is made up of 12 amino acids.

V and J are TRBV19 and TRBJ2-7; D possibly uses TRBD1 or TRBD2 (5 bases each). Per the germline V gene, CDR1 is LNHDA and CDR2 is SQIVND (reference sequence). The CDR3 sequence is 16 residues long. Trimming took off 1 base at V and 5 bases at J, with 18 bases between the two ends. In nucleotides, the CDR3 is TGTGCCAGTAGTATAGGTCCTACAGGTTTGAGGGACGAGCAGTACTTC. This codes for CASSIGPTGLRDEQYF.

This clone has a single count. The chain joins TRBV25-1 to TRBJ2-5; D gene uncertain. Matching the DNA end better, TRBJ2-7 makes the J call doubtful. The CDR3 covers 14 residues. Germline V gene sequence: CDR1 MGHDK, CDR2 SYGVNS. For the CDR3, the DNA is TGTGCCAGCAGTGAATGGACCAGACCCTACGAGCAGTACTTC. Translating gives CASSEWTRPYEQYF.

The chain carries TRBV6-1 and TRBJ1-4; weak D call: TRBD1 (6 bases). Germline V gene sequence: CDR1 MNHNS, CDR2 SASEGT. V lost 7 bases and J 5 bases, leaving 14 bases between the germline ends. This CDR3 spans 14 amino acids. CDR3 bases: TGTGCCAGCAACCACCGCAGGGGAAATGAAAAACTGTTTTTT. It yields the protein CASNHRRGNEKLFF.

The V and J genes are TRBV29-1 and TRBJ1-2, with D maybe TRBD1 (5 bases). The V end lost 3 bases, the J end lost 7 bases, and 18 bases lay between the germline ends. Looked up from germline, CDR1 is SQVTM and CDR2 is ANQGSEA. The CDR3 length is 14 residues. The chain's CDR3 is CSVERRQARAGYTF. CDR3 nucleotides: TGCAGCGTTGAGCGGCGGCAGGCCAGGGCTGGCTACACCTTC.

This clone occurred once. The V call is TRBV30, the J call TRBJ1-5; no definite D call. CDR3 length: 14 residues. CDR1 and CDR2 (germline): GTSNPN, SVGIG (reference sequence). Trimming took 0 bases from V and 6 from J, leaving 12 bases between them. CDR3: CAWSVTGSTQPQHF. CDR3 in DNA: TGTGCCTGGAGTGTAACCGGGTCGACTCAGCCCCAGCATTTT.

The rearrangement joins TRBV10-1 to TRBJ2-3; no definite D call. Germline V lookup: CDR1 WNHNN, CDR2 SYGVQD (reference sequence). The CDR3 sequence is 15 residues long. With 4 bases removed from V and 4 bases from J, the gap between germline ends came to 15 bases. Written as DNA, the CDR3 is TGCGCCAGCAGTGGATCAAGGCAGGCTGCAGATACGCAGTATTTT. Protein: CASSGSRQAADTQYF.

The chain employs TRBV19 and TRBJ1-1, with D tentatively TRBD1 (5 bases). Germline loops: CDR1 LNHDA, CDR2 SQIVND (reference sequence). The CDR3 extends over 13 amino acids. Trimming took off 3 bases at V and 11 bases at J, with 16 bases between the two ends. As DNA, the CDR3 is TGTGCCAGTAGTATGCAGGGAGCCCCGTGGGCTTTCTTT. Protein: CASSMQGAPWAFF.

The chain links TRBV7-9 to TRBJ1-4, with TRBD1 matching 10 bases. The CDR3 has 16 residues. The germline V gene has CDR1 SEHNR and CDR2 FQNEAQ (reference sequence). J lost 4 bases, V lost 5 bases, and 7 bases had no gene match. CDR3 coding DNA: TGTGCCAGCAGCGGAAGACAGGGGGCGCATAATGAAAAACTGTTTTTT. It specifies CASSGRQGAHNEKLFF.

This clone was counted only a few times. The CDR3 DNA follows: TGTGCCAGCAGTTTTGACGGGAACACTGAAGCTTTCTTT. Translating it yields CASSFDGNTEAFF. The chain joins TRBV28 to TRBJ1-1; no clear D. Germline V gene data show CDR1 as MDHEN and CDR2 as SYDVKM. CDR3 length: 13 amino acids. V was trimmed by 3 bases and J by 1 base, leaving 6 bases between them.

Written as DNA, the CDR3 is TGTGCCAGCAGCCCCGGGGGCCGCGGCACAGATACGCAGTATTTT. Amino acid sequence: CASSPGGRGTDTQYF. The gene calls are TRBV2 and TRBJ2-3; D is perhaps TRBD1 or TRBD2 (6 bases each). V dropped 6 bases and J dropped 1 base, with 14 bases sitting between them. The CDR3 runs 15 residues. The germline CDR1 and CDR2 sequences are SNHLY and FYNNEI.

The CDR3 nucleotides are TGTGCCAGCAGTATACTACCAGGGGGTACTGGGGCCAACGTCCTGACTTTC. Translation gives CASSILPGGTGANVLTF. The chain links TRBV28 to TRBJ2-6; TRBD1 matches 7 bases. Germline loops: CDR1 MDHEN, CDR2 SYDVKM. Trimming at V came to 5 bases and at J to 2 bases, leaving 9 bases not matched to a gene. The CDR3 length is 17 residues.

This clone was recorded once. V gene TRBV28 combines with J gene TRBJ2-6; D is ambiguous. This CDR3 region has 18 residues. Trimming removed 3 bases at V and 0 bases at J, with 15 bases between. The germline CDR1 and CDR2 sequences are MDHEN and SYDVKM. For the CDR3, the DNA is TGTGCCAGCAGTTTCTGGGGTTATTTTAGCTCTGGGGCCAACGTCCTGACTTTC. It codes for CASSFWGYFSSGANVLTF.

This clone occurred once. The V and J genes are TRBV7-9 and TRBJ1-5; D may be TRBD1 (6 bases). This CDR3 spans 14 amino acids. Germline V gene data show CDR1 as SEHNR and CDR2 as FQNEAQ (reference sequence). The V gene lost 5 bases and the J gene lost 3 bases, with 11 bases spanning the gap. The CDR3 DNA follows: TGTGCCAGCAGCACCCGGGACACCAATCAGCCCCAGCATTTT. Protein: CASSTRDTNQPQHF. The complete variable domain, with remaining parts taken from reference TRBV7-9 and TRBJ1-5, reads DTGVSQNPRHKITKRGQNVTFRCDPISEHNRLYWYRQTLGQGPEFLTYFQNEAQLEKSRLLSDRFSAERPKGSFSTLEIQRTEQGDSAMYLCASSTRDTNQPQHFGDGTRLSIL.

Of note for this clone: Other DNA sequences of this sample code for an identical CDR3. This chain connects TRBV7-9 to TRBJ2-1; D uncertain. This CDR3 contains 11 residues. Deletions cut 1 base from V and 9 bases from J, with 4 bases between. Per germline, CDR1 SEHNR and CDR2 FQNEAQ (reference sequence). CDR3 nucleotides: TGTGCCAGCAGCTTAGTACCTGAGCAGTTCTTC. Protein sequence: CASSLVPEQFF.

This clone was recorded only once. The germline gene is not matched at one end of the junction; a read error may be the cause. The chain combines TRBV4-1 with TRBJ2-7; possible D gene TRBD2, 5 bases. This CDR3 has 14 residues. Germline V gives CDR1 MGHRA, CDR2 YSYEKL. The CDR3 DNA reads as TGCGCCAGCAGCCTCCACCTCCGGGAAGGCCATCCAGCTTTC. Translating gives CASSLHLREGHPAF.